Shown below are 11 T cell receptor beta chains from a single sample sequenced in a study of beta chain features in type 1 diabetes. Of the isolated RNA, all was reverse transcribed, and so the sequenced material was expressed TCRB transcripts. TCRdb's copy holds only in-frame clones and misses some; the assay was immunoSEQ multiplex PCR. The data show about 330,000 clones, 9.5% to 12% seen once. The sequenced sample consisted of naive CD4+ T cells from blood. Receptors were obtained from a woman aged 25-40 years in good health.

This clone came up a few times. Germline is not matched at one junction end, which may reflect a read error. The chain combines TRBV7-7 with TRBJ2-5; 7 bases line up with TRBD2. CDR1 is SSHAT and CDR2 is FNYEAQ in the germline V gene (reference sequence). This CDR3 is 14 amino acids long. The CDR3 sequence: CASSYRTSFETQYF. The CDR3 nucleotides read TGTGCTAGCAGCTACCGGACTAGTTTTGAGACCCAGTACTTC. The variable domain in full, completed from reference TRBV7-7 and TRBJ2-5, reads GAGVSQSPRYKVTKRGQDVTLRCDPISSHATLYWYQQALGQGPEFLTYFNYEAQPDKSGLPSDRFSAERPEGSISTLTIQRTEQRDSAMYRCASSYRTSFETQYFGPGTRLLVL.

This clone has more than one count but fewer than ten. The chain is built from TRBV7-2 and TRBJ2-7, with 11 bases aligning to TRBD2. V was clipped by 4 bases and J by 3 bases; unmatched bases: 8. The CDR3 spans 16 residues. Germline assignment: CDR1 SGHTA and CDR2 FQGNSA. CDR3 sequence (DNA): TGTGCCAGCAGCTCACAGGGACTAGCGGCGTTCTACGAGCAGTACTTC. It codes for CASSSQGLAAFYEQYF.

This clone was counted between two and nine times. In the same sample, other DNA sequences code for this CDR3. The chain links TRBV18 to TRBJ2-3; TRBD1 matches 10 bases. CDR1 and CDR2 from the germline V gene are KGHSH and LQKENI. V lost 2 bases to trimming and J lost 4 bases; unmatched junction nucleotides: 0. The CDR3 consists of 14 residues. CDR3 in amino acids: CASSPGTGADTQYF. DNA for the CDR3: TGTGCCAGCTCACCAGGGACAGGGGCAGATACGCAGTATTTT. Drawing the rest from reference TRBV18 and TRBJ2-3, the complete variable domain is NAGVMQNPRHLVRRRGQEARLRCSPMKGHSHVYWYRQLPEEGLKFMVYLQKENIIDESGMPKERFSAEFPKEGPSILRIQQVVRGDSAAYFCASSPGTGADTQYFGPGTRLTVL.

This sequence joins TRBV7-9 and TRBJ2-1; D gene uncertain. V gave up 1 base and J gave up 0 bases, with 13 bases separating them. The CDR3 totals 17 residues. Germline CDR1 and CDR2: SEHNR and FQNEAQ (reference sequence). This CDR3 reads CASSLVGGLSSYNEQFF. The CDR3 DNA sequence: TGTGCCAGCAGCTTAGTTGGCGGTCTCAGCTCCTACAATGAGCAGTTCTTC. Variable domain in full (rest from reference TRBV7-9 and TRBJ2-1): DTGVSQNPRHKITKRGQNVTFRCDPISEHNRLYWYRQTLGQGPEFLTYFQNEAQLEKSRLLSDRFSAERPKGSFSTLEIQRTEQGDSAMYLCASSLVGGLSSYNEQFFGPGTRLTVL.

This clone was seen only a few times. This chain joins TRBV28 and TRBJ2-7, with 9 bases matching TRBD2. V lost 6 bases to trimming and J lost 2 bases; unmatched junction nucleotides: 11. The CDR3 runs 16 residues. CDR1 and CDR2 (germline): MDHEN, SYDVKM. This CDR3 reads CASSPPFGGRAYEQYF. For the CDR3, the DNA is TGTGCCAGCAGCCCCCCCTTTGGCGGGAGGGCCTACGAGCAGTACTTC. Together with reference TRBV28 and TRBJ2-7, the CDR3 gives the full variable domain: DVKVTQSSRYLVKRTGEKVFLECVQDMDHENMFWYRQDPGLGLRLIYFSYDVKMKEKGDIPEGYSVSREKKERFSLILESASTNQTSMYLCASSPPFGGRAYEQYFGPGTRLTVT.

In this sample, this clone turned up a few times. An end of the junction differs from the germline gene, which may be a read error. The chain combines TRBV7-7 with TRBJ2-5, with 9 bases fitting TRBD2. The CDR3 extends over 15 amino acids. Germline loops: CDR1 SSHAT, CDR2 FNYEAQ (reference sequence). This chain's CDR3 is CASSLSGRLQETQYF. The CDR3 DNA is TGTGCTAGCAGCTTAAGCGGGAGGCTCCAAGAGACCCAGTACTTC.

This clone was picked up a small number of times. The chain employs TRBV6-1 and TRBJ1-2; 7 nucleotides line up with TRBD1. The germline CDR1 and CDR2 sequences are MNHNS and SASEGT. This CDR3 comprises 14 residues. J gave up 0 bases and V 4 bases, and 2 bases lay outside the gene matches. CDR3 loop: CASSGQGPNYGYTF. The CDR3 DNA sequence: TGTGCCAGCAGTGGACAGGGACCTAACTATGGCTACACCTTC.

This chain links TRBV7-2 with TRBJ2-1, with D unresolved. V was pared by 5 bases and J by 2 bases, with 7 bases between. The germline CDR1 and CDR2 sequences are SGHTA and FQGNSA. CDR3 length equals 13 residues. The CDR3 sequence is CASSPQPYNEQFF. In nucleotides, the CDR3 is TGTGCCAGCAGCCCACAGCCCTACAATGAGCAGTTCTTC.

V gene TRBV2 combines with J gene TRBJ1-4; the match to TRBD1 covers 8 bases. The length of the CDR3 is 13 residues. V lost 7 bases, J lost 8 bases, and 6 bases stayed unmatched. Germline CDR1 and CDR2: SNHLY and FYNNEI. The CDR3 nucleotides read TGTGCCAGCAAGGTCCAGGGGGCGGAAAAACTGTTTTTT. Amino acids: CASKVQGAEKLFF.

In its sample, this clone was seen a few times. CDR3 DNA sequence: TGCGCCAGCCGACTAGCCAGCCAAGAGACCCAGTACTTC. Translated: CASRLASQETQYF. The chain uses TRBV5-1 and TRBJ2-5; 7 bases are shared with TRBD2. This CDR3 is built from 13 residues. Germline values: CDR1 SGHRS, CDR2 YFSETQ. V trimming: 7 bases; J trimming: 1 base; junction bases outside the gene matches: 4.

This clone came up a few times. The chain combines TRBV4-2 with TRBJ2-7, with D possibly being TRBD2 (6 bases). CDR3 length: 14 residues. V was clipped by 1 base and J by 2 bases, with 9 bases between them. Germline V gives CDR1 LGHNA, CDR2 YNFKEQ. The CDR3 DNA reads as TGTGCCAGCAGCCAAGCCGGGACTCCCTACGAGCAGTACTTC. It codes for CASSQAGTPYEQYF.